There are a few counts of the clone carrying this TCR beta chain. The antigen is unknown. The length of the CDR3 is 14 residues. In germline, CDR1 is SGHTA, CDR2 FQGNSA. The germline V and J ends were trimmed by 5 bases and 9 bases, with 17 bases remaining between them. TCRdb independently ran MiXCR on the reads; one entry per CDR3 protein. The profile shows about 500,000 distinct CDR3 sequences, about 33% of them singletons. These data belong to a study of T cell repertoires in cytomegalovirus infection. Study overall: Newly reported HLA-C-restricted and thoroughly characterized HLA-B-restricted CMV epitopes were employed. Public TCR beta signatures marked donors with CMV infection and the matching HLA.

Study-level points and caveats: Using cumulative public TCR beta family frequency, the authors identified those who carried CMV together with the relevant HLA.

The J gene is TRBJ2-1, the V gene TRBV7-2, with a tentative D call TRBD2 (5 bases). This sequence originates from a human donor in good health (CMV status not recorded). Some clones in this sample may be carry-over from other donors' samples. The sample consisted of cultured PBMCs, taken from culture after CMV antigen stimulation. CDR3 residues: CASSLTLDFGEQFF. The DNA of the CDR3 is TGTGCCAGCAGCCTAACACTAGATTTTGGTGAGCAGTTCTTC.